This is a list of T cell receptor beta chains from one sample in a study of T cell repertoires in cytomegalovirus infection. These receptors are not linked to any known antigen. MiXCR was run by TCRdb on the reads, yielding one entry per CDR3 protein. The sample holds some 800,000 distinct CDR3 sequences, roughly 29% seen once. The sample here was cultured CD8+ T cells from PBMCs, taken from culture after CMV antigen stimulation. The receptors stem from a human donor in good health (CMV status not recorded). Some clones in this sample may be carry-over from other donors' samples. The CDR3 runs from the conserved cysteine through the conserved F or W. Fields, in order: V gene, D gene, J gene, clone size, CDR3 DNA, CDR3 protein. D genes are given only for firm matches. The size of a clone is reported for some rows only, either as once, few or many, or as a class for expanded clones.

v_gene: TRBV15; d_gene: TRBD2; j_gene: TRBJ2-1; abundance: NA; CDR3nt: TGTGCCACGAGAAGCGGGGGGGCCGGGAATGAGCAGTTCTTC; CDR3aa: CATRSGGAGNEQFF
v_gene: TRBV5-5; d_gene: NA; j_gene: TRBJ1-1; abundance: NA; CDR3nt: TGTGCCAGCAGAAGGCCCGGGAGAGGTACTGAAGCTTTCTTT; CDR3aa: CASRRPGRGTEAFF
v_gene: TRBV5-1; d_gene: TRBD1; j_gene: TRBJ2-5; abundance: NA; CDR3nt: TGCGCCAGCGGCGCGAAAGGGACAGTGCAAGAGACCCAGTACTTC; CDR3aa: CASGAKGTVQETQYF
v_gene: TRBV12-3/TRBV12-4; d_gene: NA; j_gene: TRBJ2-3; abundance: few; CDR3nt: TGTGCCAGCCTCTTGGGGGGGGCTGCCACAGATACGCAGTATTTT; CDR3aa: CASLLGGAATDTQYF
v_gene: TRBV29-1; d_gene: TRBD2; j_gene: TRBJ2-2; abundance: NA; CDR3nt: TGCAGCGTTGATCGCGGGGGGGCAACCGGGGAGCTGTTTTTT; CDR3aa: CSVDRGGATGELFF
v_gene: TRBV27; d_gene: NA; j_gene: TRBJ2-7; abundance: NA; CDR3nt: TGTGCCAGCAGTGTTTCCGGGAGCTCCTACGAGCAGTACTTC; CDR3aa: CASSVSGSSYEQYF
v_gene: TRBV11-2; d_gene: TRBD1; j_gene: TRBJ1-1; abundance: few; CDR3nt: TGTGCCAGCAGCTTAGATCGCCGGACAGGAGGGAATGAAGCTTTCTTT; CDR3aa: CASSLDRRTGGNEAFF
v_gene: TRBV7-3; d_gene: NA; j_gene: TRBJ2-1; abundance: many; CDR3nt: TGTGCCAGCAGCCTAACCACAGGGAGCGTCAACAATGAGCAGTTCTTC; CDR3aa: CASSLTTGSVNNEQFF
v_gene: TRBV7-9; d_gene: TRBD1; j_gene: TRBJ1-5; abundance: NA; CDR3nt: TGTGCCAGCAGCGGACTGGACAGGAGACGGCCCCAGCATTTT; CDR3aa: CASSGLDRRRPQHF
v_gene: TRBV27; d_gene: NA; j_gene: TRBJ2-1; abundance: NA; CDR3nt: TGTGCCAGCAGACTTGGGATCACCTACAATGAGCAGTTCTTC; CDR3aa: CASRLGITYNEQFF
v_gene: TRBV6-2/TRBV6-3; d_gene: TRBD1; j_gene: TRBJ1-1; abundance: few; CDR3nt: TGTGCCAGCAGAATGAACAGGGGGCTGAACACTGAAGCTTTCTTT; CDR3aa: CASRMNRGLNTEAFF
v_gene: TRBV9; d_gene: TRBD1; j_gene: TRBJ1-1; abundance: NA; CDR3nt: TGTGCCAGCAACTCAGGGGGTCCGAACACTGAAGCTTTCTTT; CDR3aa: CASNSGGPNTEAFF
v_gene: TRBV12-3/TRBV12-4; d_gene: TRBD1; j_gene: TRBJ1-1; abundance: NA; CDR3nt: TGTGCCATTAGCCCGACAGGGGTCACTGAAGCTTTCTTT; CDR3aa: CAISPTGVTEAFF
v_gene: TRBV24-1; d_gene: NA; j_gene: TRBJ2-5; abundance: medium-sized; CDR3nt: TGTGCCACCAGTGATTCCCCAAGAGAGACCCAGTACTTC; CDR3aa: CATSDSPRETQYF
v_gene: TRBV12-3/TRBV12-4; d_gene: NA; j_gene: TRBJ2-7; abundance: NA; CDR3nt: TGTGCCAGCAGTTGGAGCTCCTACGAGCAGTACTTC; CDR3aa: CASSWSSYEQYF
v_gene: TRBV7-2; d_gene: NA; j_gene: TRBJ2-1; abundance: many; CDR3nt: TGTGCCAGCAGCTTAGGGCCCATTGAGCAGTTCTTC; CDR3aa: CASSLGPIEQFF
v_gene: TRBV27; d_gene: TRBD1; j_gene: TRBJ2-2; abundance: NA; CDR3nt: TGTGCCAGCAGTATCCCAGGGGGTACCGGGGAGCTGTTTTTT; CDR3aa: CASSIPGGTGELFF
v_gene: TRBV6-5; d_gene: NA; j_gene: TRBJ1-1; abundance: few; CDR3nt: TGTGCCAGCAGTTACTCAACAGACTTCAACACTGAAGCTTTCTTT; CDR3aa: CASSYSTDFNTEAFF
v_gene: TRBV12-3/TRBV12-4; d_gene: NA; j_gene: TRBJ2-1; abundance: NA; CDR3nt: TGTGCCAGCAGTTCCGGGACCAGTTCACATGAGCAGTTCTTC; CDR3aa: CASSSGTSSHEQFF
v_gene: TRBV2; d_gene: TRBD1; j_gene: TRBJ2-2; abundance: few; CDR3nt: TGTGCCAGCAGGCCGGGACAGGGCCCTACCGGGGAGCTGTTTTTT; CDR3aa: CASRPGQGPTGELFF
v_gene: TRBV24-1; d_gene: NA; j_gene: TRBJ2-1; abundance: once; CDR3nt: TGTGCCACCAGTGAGGGTAGCTTCGATGAGCAGTTCTTC; CDR3aa: CATSEGSFDEQFF
v_gene: TRBV27; d_gene: NA; j_gene: TRBJ2-2; abundance: NA; CDR3nt: TGTGCCAGCAGTTTGCTAGAAAGGCTTCTGGGCGGGGAGCTGTTTTTT; CDR3aa: CASSLLERLLGGELFF
v_gene: TRBV10-3; d_gene: TRBD1; j_gene: TRBJ1-1; abundance: NA; CDR3nt: TGTGCCATCAGTATAGGGACAGGGAACACTGAAGCTTTCTTT; CDR3aa: CAISIGTGNTEAFF
v_gene: TRBV6-2/TRBV6-3; d_gene: TRBD1; j_gene: TRBJ2-7; abundance: NA; CDR3nt: TGTGCCAGCAGTTACGACAGGGGTAACGAGCAGTACTTC; CDR3aa: CASSYDRGNEQYF
v_gene: TRBV10-3; d_gene: NA; j_gene: TRBJ2-7; abundance: NA; CDR3nt: TGTGCCATCAGTGACAGGGGAAACTACGAGCAGTACTTC; CDR3aa: CAISDRGNYEQYF
v_gene: TRBV7-6; d_gene: NA; j_gene: TRBJ1-1; abundance: NA; CDR3nt: TGTGCCAGCAGCCCCCGGCTGGCTGAAGCTTTCTTT; CDR3aa: CASSPRLAEAFF
v_gene: TRBV27; d_gene: NA; j_gene: TRBJ1-1; abundance: few; CDR3nt: TGTGCCAGCAGTTTCCTAGACAGTAACACTGAAGCTTTCTTT; CDR3aa: CASSFLDSNTEAFF
v_gene: TRBV7-6; d_gene: TRBD1; j_gene: TRBJ2-2; abundance: NA; CDR3nt: TGTGCCAGCAGCTTAGCTGGTGGGACAGGGCGTAATGGCCGAGGGACCGGGGAGCTGTTTTTT; CDR3aa: CASSLAGGTGRNGRGTGELFF
v_gene: TRBV6-1; d_gene: NA; j_gene: TRBJ2-1; abundance: many; CDR3nt: TGTGCCAGCTATATATATAGCGGAGGGAACTACAATGAGCAGTTCTTC; CDR3aa: CASYIYSGGNYNEQFF
v_gene: TRBV27; d_gene: NA; j_gene: TRBJ2-2; abundance: many; CDR3nt: TGTGCCAGCAGCGTCAGGGTGGAGACCGGGGAGCTGTTTTTT; CDR3aa: CASSVRVETGELFF
v_gene: TRBV12-3/TRBV12-4; d_gene: TRBD2; j_gene: TRBJ2-7; abundance: NA; CDR3nt: TGTGCCAGCAGTTCGCTAGCGGGGGGTGACTACGAGCAGTACTTC; CDR3aa: CASSSLAGGDYEQYF
v_gene: TRBV19; d_gene: TRBD1; j_gene: TRBJ2-4; abundance: NA; CDR3nt: TGTGCCAGTAGCCCCAAGGGACAGACTTTAGCCAAAAACATTCAGTACTTC; CDR3aa: CASSPKGQTLAKNIQYF
v_gene: TRBV20-1; d_gene: TRBD1; j_gene: TRBJ2-1; abundance: few; CDR3nt: TGCAGTGCACAGGGGGTGAGCTCCTACAATGAGCAGTTCTTC; CDR3aa: CSAQGVSSYNEQFF
v_gene: TRBV7-8; d_gene: NA; j_gene: TRBJ2-1; abundance: many; CDR3nt: TGTGCCAGCAGCTTAAGGGGGGGCAGGGATGAGCAGTTCTTC; CDR3aa: CASSLRGGRDEQFF
v_gene: TRBV7-9; d_gene: NA; j_gene: TRBJ1-1; abundance: few; CDR3nt: TGTGCCAGCAGCTTCTCACCAGGGGATGAAGCTTTCTTT; CDR3aa: CASSFSPGDEAFF
v_gene: TRBV18; d_gene: NA; j_gene: TRBJ1-4; abundance: few; CDR3nt: TGTGCCAGCTCAATACTCGGCCCTCAAAAACTGTTTTTT; CDR3aa: CASSILGPQKLFF
v_gene: TRBV11-1; d_gene: NA; j_gene: TRBJ2-1; abundance: NA; CDR3nt: TGTGCCAGCAGCTTAGTACCTCCGGGTCCCTACAATGAGCAGTTCTTC; CDR3aa: CASSLVPPGPYNEQFF
v_gene: TRBV28; d_gene: NA; j_gene: TRBJ1-5; abundance: many; CDR3nt: TGTGCCAGCAGTTTTGTGCGGACAGTGTACAATCAGCCCCAGCATTTT; CDR3aa: CASSFVRTVYNQPQHF
v_gene: TRBV7-9; d_gene: TRBD1; j_gene: TRBJ2-1; abundance: NA; CDR3nt: TGTGCCAGCAGCGCCCTCCGGGACAGATACAATGAGCAGTTCTTC; CDR3aa: CASSALRDRYNEQFF
v_gene: TRBV6-5; d_gene: NA; j_gene: TRBJ1-4; abundance: NA; CDR3nt: TGTGCCAGCAGCCCCACAGCGGTGTTTAATGAAAAACTGTTTTTT; CDR3aa: CASSPTAVFNEKLFF
v_gene: TRBV19; d_gene: NA; j_gene: TRBJ2-2; abundance: few; CDR3nt: TGTGCCAGTAGTCCCGGGACGGTGTTGAGGGAGCTGTTTTTT; CDR3aa: CASSPGTVLRELFF
v_gene: TRBV19; d_gene: NA; j_gene: TRBJ1-5; abundance: NA; CDR3nt: TGTGCCAGTAGTATTCGGCCTCTCAATCAGCCCCAGCATTTT; CDR3aa: CASSIRPLNQPQHF
v_gene: TRBV11-2; d_gene: TRBD2; j_gene: TRBJ2-1; abundance: few; CDR3nt: TGTGCCAGCAGCATAACCAGACTAGCGGGACCTTACAATGAGCAGTTCTTC; CDR3aa: CASSITRLAGPYNEQFF
v_gene: TRBV7-3; d_gene: TRBD1; j_gene: TRBJ2-6; abundance: NA; CDR3nt: TGTGCCAGCAGCCCAGGACCGGGACAGGGGGCTAGTGGGGCCAACGTCCTGACTTTC; CDR3aa: CASSPGPGQGASGANVLTF
v_gene: TRBV7-6; d_gene: NA; j_gene: TRBJ2-1; abundance: few; CDR3nt: TGTGCCAGCAGCTTAGAGACCGGGGGGCAATTCGGAATCAATGAGCAGTTCTTC; CDR3aa: CASSLETGGQFGINEQFF
v_gene: TRBV7-6; d_gene: NA; j_gene: TRBJ2-7; abundance: NA; CDR3nt: TGTGCCAGCAGCTTGGACCACTCCTACGAGCAGTACTTC; CDR3aa: CASSLDHSYEQYF
v_gene: TRBV6-5; d_gene: NA; j_gene: TRBJ2-5; abundance: NA; CDR3nt: TGTGCCAGCAGTTACTCCCTGAAACAGCAAGAGACCCAGTACTTC; CDR3aa: CASSYSLKQQETQYF
v_gene: TRBV5-8; d_gene: NA; j_gene: TRBJ2-1; abundance: NA; CDR3nt: TGTGCCAGCAGCTTGGGGACTGTACCACACAATGAGCAGTTCTTC; CDR3aa: CASSLGTVPHNEQFF
v_gene: TRBV10-3; d_gene: NA; j_gene: TRBJ2-1; abundance: NA; CDR3nt: TGTGCCATCAGTGCCGCGAGCAATGAGCAGTTCTTC; CDR3aa: CAISAASNEQFF
v_gene: TRBV10-3; d_gene: NA; j_gene: TRBJ2-3; abundance: NA; CDR3nt: TGTGCCGTGGCTGGAGGGCCCACAGATACGCAGTATTTT; CDR3aa: CAVAGGPTDTQYF
v_gene: TRBV7-2; d_gene: NA; j_gene: TRBJ1-4; abundance: many; CDR3nt: TGTGCCAGCAGCTCTTACCCCAGGGAGGGCCTAAAACTGTTTTTT; CDR3aa: CASSSYPREGLKLFF
v_gene: TRBV7-8; d_gene: NA; j_gene: TRBJ2-6; abundance: many; CDR3nt: TGTGCCAGCAGCTCAAGGGGAGGCCATTCTGGGGCCAACGTCCTGACTTTC; CDR3aa: CASSSRGGHSGANVLTF
v_gene: TRBV6-2/TRBV6-3; d_gene: TRBD1; j_gene: TRBJ2-7; abundance: few; CDR3nt: TGTGCCAGCAGAATACTTTTCCGGGACAGGGGGTACGAGCAGTACTTC; CDR3aa: CASRILFRDRGYEQYF
v_gene: TRBV19; d_gene: NA; j_gene: TRBJ2-2; abundance: NA; CDR3nt: TGTGCCAGTAGTCCACCCCCGGGGGCGGCAGGGTACACCGGGGAGCTGTTTTTT; CDR3aa: CASSPPPGAAGYTGELFF
v_gene: TRBV6-2/TRBV6-3; d_gene: NA; j_gene: TRBJ1-1; abundance: NA; CDR3nt: TGTGCCAGCAGTTACTCCCAGCTGAACACTGAAGCTTTCTTT; CDR3aa: CASSYSQLNTEAFF
v_gene: TRBV4-1; d_gene: TRBD1; j_gene: TRBJ1-1; abundance: NA; CDR3nt: TGCGCCAGCAGCCAACCCACGTCCGGACAGGAGAACACTGAAGCTTTCTTT; CDR3aa: CASSQPTSGQENTEAFF
v_gene: TRBV14; d_gene: NA; j_gene: TRBJ2-1; abundance: NA; CDR3nt: TGTGCCAGCAGCCAAGAGGTAGCCCACAATGAGCAGTTCTTC; CDR3aa: CASSQEVAHNEQFF